This TCR beta chain derives from a study of blood T cell repertoires in COVID-19. Turning to the study itself: Acute and convalescent COVID-19 specimens originated in the United States, Italy and Spain. PBMCs, B-cell-depleted T cells, or T cells were the source of the cDNA or gDNA that made up the material.

How the authors handled the data: Amplification with reference gene primers provided the estimates of nucleated cell counts. Data came from immunoSEQ multiplex PCR; TCRdb stores just in-frame clones and leaves some out. Clone size and the V and J calls come from that table; the DNA yielded D and trimming. The profile shows under 200,000 clones, approximately 91% of them singletons. The CDR3 loop spans 17 amino acids. V was pared by 1 base and J by 0 bases, with 5 bases of the junction left unmatched. CDR1 SGHAT and CDR2 FQNNGV come from the germline V gene. Sequencing was performed on peripheral blood. The TCR comes from a man between 18 and 29 years old with acute or convalescent COVID-19. The genes are TRBV11-2 and TRBJ2-5; 10 nucleotides line up with TRBD2. DNA for the CDR3: TGTGCCAGCAGCTTAGGGGTAGCGGGAGGCTACCAAGAGACCCAGTACTTC. Translation: CASSLGVAGGYQETQYF.